This TCR beta chain was observed in a study of blood T cell repertoires in COVID-19. Study as a whole: Samples came from the United States, Italy and Spain, spanning acute and convalescent COVID-19. PBMCs, B-cell-depleted T cells, or T cells were the source of the cDNA or gDNA that made up the material.

Germline lookup yields CDR1 SGHDT and CDR2 YYEEEE. CDR3 length equals 15 residues. Losses at the gene ends were 2 bases for V and 3 bases for J; bases not matched to a gene: 5. TCRdb's copy holds only in-frame clones and misses some; the assay was immunoSEQ multiplex PCR. The repertoire holds 360,000 or so clones, with nearly 90% as singletons. The clonotype comes from a woman aged 25 to 45 who had recovered from COVID-19. Material for sequencing was PBMCs or T cells enriched from blood (not recorded which). V usage is TRBV5-6 and J usage is TRBJ2-7; 10 bases line up with TRBD2. The chain's CDR3 is CASSLTGTSVYEQYF. The CDR3 nucleotides are TGTGCCAGCAGCTTAACCGGGACTAGCGTCTACGAGCAGTACTTC. Complete variable domain (other parts from reference TRBV5-6 and TRBJ2-7): DAGVTQSPTHLIKTRGQQVTLRCSPKSGHDTVSWYQQALGQGPQFIFQYYEEEERQRGNFPDRFSGHQFPNYSSELNVNALLLGDSALYLCASSLTGTSVYEQYFGPGTRLTVT.